Listed here are 24 T cell receptor beta chains from one sample, sequenced in a study of shared clonotypes between healthy human individuals. CD45RO-negative, CCR7-positively selected cells formed the naive CD8 fraction, excluding terminally differentiated effector memory CD45RA+ cells. Measured with immunoSEQ multiplex PCR; TCRdb has only the in-frame clones, and not every one. This table has 1.5 million to 2.5 million clones, around 96% appearing once. The source material was naive CD8+ T cells sorted from blood. These receptors were collected from a man younger than 35 in good health.

The chain carries TRBV28 and TRBJ2-7; 7 bases fit TRBD1. Unmatched junction bases numbered 5, after V lost 2 bases and J lost 1 base. Germline V gene data show CDR1 as MDHEN and CDR2 as SYDVKM. The CDR3 runs to 15 residues. The CDR3 nucleotides read TGTGCCAGCAGTTTACCTGGGACAGCTTCCTACGAGCAGTACTTC. The encoded protein is CASSLPGTASYEQYF.

The chain uses TRBV30 and TRBJ2-3, with 8 bases fitting TRBD1. This CDR3 is built from 14 residues. Germline V gene sequence: CDR1 GTSNPN, CDR2 SVGIG (reference sequence). The V gene end was trimmed by 4 bases and the J gene end by 4 bases; junction bases not matched to a gene: 7. The CDR3 DNA reads as TGTGCCTGGAACTCTGGACAGGGTCCAGATACGCAGTATTTT. Translation gives CAWNSGQGPDTQYF.

The J gene is TRBJ1-1, the V gene TRBV19; possible D gene TRBD1, 5 bases. V lost 3 bases and J lost 0, with 11 bases in between. In germline, CDR1 is LNHDA, CDR2 SQIVND (reference sequence). The CDR3 consists of 15 residues. The CDR3 is CASSMNRLMNTEAFF. CDR3 bases: TGTGCCAGTAGTATGAACAGGTTGATGAACACTGAAGCTTTCTTT.

The genes are TRBV4-3 and TRBJ2-1; 8 bases are shared with TRBD1. Germline V gives CDR1 LGHNA, CDR2 YSLEER. V lost 0 bases and J lost 12; bases outside the gene matches: 4. The CDR3 is 13 amino acids. CDR3 in DNA: TGCGCCAGCAGCCAAGACAGGGGGCTCGGGCAGTTCTTC. It yields the protein CASSQDRGLGQFF.

The rearrangement links TRBV27 to TRBJ1-4; D is possibly TRBD1 (6 bases). CDR1 and CDR2 from the germline V gene are MNHEY and SMNVEV (reference sequence). This CDR3 has 14 amino acids. V was shortened by 2 bases and J by 6 bases, with 10 bases between the two germline ends. CDR3 coding DNA: TGTGCCAGCAGTTTAATGGGGGCAGATGAAAAACTGTTTTTT. It translates to CASSLMGADEKLFF.

The chain has TRBV6-6 and TRBJ1-4; 9 positions agree with TRBD1. The CDR3 totals 15 residues. V dropped 5 bases and J dropped 8; count of bases not matched to a gene: 9. The germline gives CDR1 MNHNY, CDR2 SVGAGI (reference sequence). CDR3 in amino acids: CASSRPGQGEEKLFF. Here the CDR3 DNA reads TGTGCCAGCAGTAGACCGGGACAGGGTGAGGAAAAACTGTTTTTT.

The V and J genes are TRBV27 and TRBJ1-1; D remains ambiguous. This CDR3 contains 17 residues. CDR1 MNHEY and CDR2 SMNVEV come from the germline V gene (reference sequence). V lost 6 bases and J lost 0, with 20 bases in between. CDR3 in DNA: TGTGCCAGCAGCCGCCTCACTCGGTTAGGGCTGAACACTGAAGCTTTCTTT. As protein: CASSRLTRLGLNTEAFF.

The rearrangement uses TRBV9 and TRBJ2-1, with 12 bases matching TRBD2. The CDR3 loop spans 16 amino acids. V lost 0 bases, J lost 7 bases, and 5 bases stayed unmatched. CDR1 and CDR2 (germline): SGDLS, YYNGEE. The CDR3 DNA sequence: TGTGCCAGCAGCGTAGAATGGCTAGCGGGAGGGAATGAGCAGTTCTTC. Translation: CASSVEWLAGGNEQFF.

The CDR3 is CASVQGGAKMGRDTQYF. CDR3 nucleotides: TGTGCCAGCGTGCAAGGGGGGGCGAAAATGGGTCGAGATACGCAGTATTTT. The J gene is TRBJ2-3, the V gene TRBV6-9; D perhaps matches TRBD2 (7 bases). CDR3 size: 17 residues. In germline, CDR1 is MNHGY, CDR2 SVAAGI. Trimming took 8 bases from V and 5 from J, leaving 26 bases between them.

The chain has TRBV4-3 and TRBJ2-4; no clear D gene. This CDR3 comprises 14 residues. Deletions cut 1 base from V and 1 base from J, with 5 bases between. Germline V lookup: CDR1 LGHNA, CDR2 YSLEER. CDR3 loop: CASSQGVAKNIQYF. In nucleotides, the CDR3 is TGCGCCAGCAGCCAAGGGGTTGCCAAAAACATTCAGTACTTC.

To note about this clone: This CDR3 is also generated by other DNA sequences in the sample. The chain carries TRBV27 and TRBJ2-2; D not certain. The CDR3 loop spans 13 amino acids. The V end was cut by 3 bases, the J end by 1 base, with 3 bases between. Germline assignment: CDR1 MNHEY and CDR2 SMNVEV (reference sequence). The CDR3 loop reads CASSFLNTGELFF. CDR3 nucleotide sequence: TGTGCCAGCAGTTTTCTGAACACCGGGGAGCTGTTTTTT.

The V call is TRBV7-9, the J call TRBJ2-7; D remains ambiguous. The germline CDR1 and CDR2 sequences are SEHNR and FQNEAQ (reference sequence). CDR3 length: 14 amino acids. V was clipped by 3 bases and J by 2 bases, with 11 bases between them. CDR3: CASSFDGIPYEQYF. In DNA, the CDR3 is TGTGCCAGCAGCTTCGACGGAATCCCCTACGAGCAGTACTTC.

On this clone: Other DNA sequences within the sample encode an identical CDR3. V usage is TRBV4-3 and J usage is TRBJ1-5; D uncertain. This CDR3 has 14 residues. The ends were cut back, 0 bases at V and 3 bases at J, with 6 bases in the middle. Germline V CDR1 and CDR2: LGHNA, YSLEER. The CDR3 here is CASSQDRLNQPQHF. The CDR3 nucleotides are TGCGCCAGCAGCCAAGACAGGCTCAATCAGCCCCAGCATTTT.

The chain is built from TRBV28 and TRBJ1-5, with no clear D. The V end lost 3 bases, the J end lost 4 bases, and 7 bases lay between the germline ends. The CDR3 loop spans 13 amino acids. Germline CDR1 reads MDHEN; CDR2 reads SYDVKM. The CDR3 nucleotides are TGTGCCAGCAGTTTTGACTGGAATCAGCCCCAGCATTTT. This encodes CASSFDWNQPQHF.

The chain is built from TRBV4-1 and TRBJ2-5; possible D gene TRBD1, 5 bases. The CDR3 runs to 14 residues. Germline CDR1 reads MGHRA; CDR2 reads YSYEKL. Trimming pared 1 base from V and 2 bases from J, leaving 8 bases between. CDR3 DNA sequence: TGCGCCAGCAGCCAAGTGACAGATCAAGAGACCCAGTACTTC. Protein sequence: CASSQVTDQETQYF.

The chain couples TRBV5-5 to TRBJ2-7; 9 bases align to TRBD2. Trimming removed 7 bases from V and 4 bases from J; junction bases left unmatched: 6. CDR3 length: 13 residues. Germline CDR1 and CDR2: SGHKS and YYEKEE (reference sequence). CDR3 sequence reads: CASVAGASYEQYF. CDR3 sequence (DNA): TGTGCCAGCGTAGCGGGGGCTAGTTACGAGCAGTACTTC. The full variable domain, its missing parts supplied by reference TRBV5-5 and TRBJ2-7, is DAGVTQSPTHLIKTRGQQVTLRCSPISGHKSVSWYQQVLGQGPQFIFQYYEKEERGRGNFPDRFSARQFPNYSSELNVNALLLGDSALYLCASVAGASYEQYFGPGTRLTVT.

The chain combines TRBV28 with TRBJ1-1, with D hard to call. This CDR3 comprises 15 residues. CDR1 is MDHEN, CDR2 SYDVKM, per germline. Trimming took 5 bases from V and 0 from J, leaving 13 bases between them. CDR3: CASSVVGDMNTEAFF. CDR3 coding DNA: TGTGCCAGCAGTGTTGTGGGCGACATGAACACTGAAGCTTTCTTT.

V gene TRBV6-5 combines with J gene TRBJ2-7; D might be TRBD1 (5 bases). The CDR3 is made up of 12 amino acids. Germline V lookup: CDR1 MNHEY, CDR2 SVGAGI. V was cut by 6 bases and J by 1 base, with 7 bases left in between. CDR3 sequence (DNA): TGTGCCAGCAGATCAGGGTCCTACGAGCAGTACTTC. Translation: CASRSGSYEQYF.

The genes are TRBV9 and TRBJ2-7; D is unresolved. Germline V CDR1 and CDR2: SGDLS, YYNGEE. The CDR3 is made up of 13 amino acids. Trimming pared 3 bases from V and 0 bases from J, leaving 7 bases between. The CDR3 DNA sequence: TGTGCCAGCAGCGGCCCCCCCTCCTACGAGCAGTACTTC. Protein product: CASSGPPSYEQYF.

The rearrangement links TRBV28 to TRBJ2-2; no reliable D call. Germline lookup yields CDR1 MDHEN and CDR2 SYDVKM. Trimming removed 0 bases at V and 2 bases at J, with 4 bases between. The CDR3 runs 14 residues. CDR3 nucleotide sequence: TGTGCCAGCAGTTTATGGCGTAACACCGGGGAGCTGTTTTTT. Protein: CASSLWRNTGELFF.

The chain recombines TRBV4-1 with TRBJ2-5; the D is unclear. This CDR3 spans 15 amino acids. V lost 4 bases to trimming and J lost 2 bases, with 14 bases between them. CDR1 MGHRA and CDR2 YSYEKL come from the germline V gene. The CDR3 DNA reads TGCGCCAGCAGCCCACTTGAGGCTCTACAAGAGACCCAGTACTTC. This gives the protein CASSPLEALQETQYF.

This rearrangement joins TRBV11-2 to TRBJ2-4, with 11 bases lining up with TRBD1. The trim removed 5 bases at V and 0 bases at J, leaving 12 bases unmatched. The CDR3 contains 19 residues. Germline lookup yields CDR1 SGHAT and CDR2 FQNNGV. The CDR3 region has the DNA TGTGCCAGCAGCGAGGGACAGGGGGAGGGAACTCTAGCCAAAAACATTCAGTACTTC. Translation gives CASSEGQGEGTLAKNIQYF. The full variable domain, in which reference TRBV11-2 and TRBJ2-4 provide the parts outside the CDR3, is EAGVAQSPRYKIIEKRQSVAFWCNPISGHATLYWYQQILGQGPKLLIQFQNNGVVDDSQLPKDRFSAERLKGVDSTLKIQPAKLEDSAVYLCASSEGQGEGTLAKNIQYFGAGTRLSVL.

The J gene is TRBJ2-7, the V gene TRBV9; no firm D call. This CDR3 is 13 amino acids long. Trimming took 3 bases from V and 2 from J, leaving 9 bases between them. Germline V gives CDR1 SGDLS, CDR2 YYNGEE. The CDR3 spells CASSDGNPYEQYF. Here the CDR3 DNA reads TGTGCCAGCAGCGACGGAAACCCCTACGAGCAGTACTTC.

V is TRBV30 and J is TRBJ2-1; no definite D call. The CDR3 contains 11 residues. Germline CDR1 is GTSNPN and CDR2 is SVGIG (reference sequence). V was pared by 5 bases and J by 3 bases, with 5 bases between. Here the CDR3 DNA reads TGTGCCTGGGGGGACTACAATGAGCAGTTCTTC. It is translated as CAWGDYNEQFF.